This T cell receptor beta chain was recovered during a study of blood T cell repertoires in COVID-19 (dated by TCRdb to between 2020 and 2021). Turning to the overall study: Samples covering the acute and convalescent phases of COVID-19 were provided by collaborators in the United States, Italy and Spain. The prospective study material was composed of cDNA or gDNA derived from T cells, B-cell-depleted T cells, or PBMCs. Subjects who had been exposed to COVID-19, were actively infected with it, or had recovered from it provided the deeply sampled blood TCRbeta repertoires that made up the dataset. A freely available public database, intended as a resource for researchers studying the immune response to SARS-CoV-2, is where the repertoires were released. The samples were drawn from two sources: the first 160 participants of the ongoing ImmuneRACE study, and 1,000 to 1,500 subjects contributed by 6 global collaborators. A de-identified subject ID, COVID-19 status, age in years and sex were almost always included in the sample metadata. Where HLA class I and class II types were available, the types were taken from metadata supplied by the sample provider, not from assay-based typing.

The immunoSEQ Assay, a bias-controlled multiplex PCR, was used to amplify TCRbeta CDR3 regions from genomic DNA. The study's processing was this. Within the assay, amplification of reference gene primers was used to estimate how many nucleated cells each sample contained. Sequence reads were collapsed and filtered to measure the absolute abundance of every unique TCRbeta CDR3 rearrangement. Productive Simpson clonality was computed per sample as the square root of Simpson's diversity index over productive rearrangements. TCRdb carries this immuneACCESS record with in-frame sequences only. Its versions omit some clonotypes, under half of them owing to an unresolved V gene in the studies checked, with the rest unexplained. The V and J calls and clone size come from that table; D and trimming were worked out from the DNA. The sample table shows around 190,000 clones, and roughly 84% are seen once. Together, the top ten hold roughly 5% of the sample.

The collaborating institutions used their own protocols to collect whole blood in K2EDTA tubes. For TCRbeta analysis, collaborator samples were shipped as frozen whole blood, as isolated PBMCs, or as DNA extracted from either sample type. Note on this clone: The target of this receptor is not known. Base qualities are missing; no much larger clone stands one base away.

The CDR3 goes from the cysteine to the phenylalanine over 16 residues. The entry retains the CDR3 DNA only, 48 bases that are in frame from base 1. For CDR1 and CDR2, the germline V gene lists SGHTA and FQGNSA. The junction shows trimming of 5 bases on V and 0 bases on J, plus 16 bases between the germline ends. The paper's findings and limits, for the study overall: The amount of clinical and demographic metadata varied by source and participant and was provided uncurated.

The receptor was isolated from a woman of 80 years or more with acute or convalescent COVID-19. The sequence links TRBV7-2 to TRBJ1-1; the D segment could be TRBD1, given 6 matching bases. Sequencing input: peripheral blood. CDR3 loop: CASSGFFGQLNTEAFF. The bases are TGTGCCAGCAGCGGGTTCTTCGGACAGCTGAACACTGAAGCTTTCTTT. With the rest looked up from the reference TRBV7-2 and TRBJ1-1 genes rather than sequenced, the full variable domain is GAGVSQSPSNKVTEKGKDVELRCDPISGHTALYWYRQSLGQGLEFLIYFQGNSAPDKSGLPSDRFSAERTGGSVSTLTIQRTQQEDSAVYLCASSGFFGQLNTEAFFGQGTRLTVV.